This TCR beta chain came from a study of cytomegalovirus exposure and HLA in healthy donors (dated by TCRdb to 2015 to 2018). In the study overall: In an earlier analysis of several hundred of the donors, 250 to 300 Gb of sequence data and some 100 million unique TCR beta sequences from roughly 200 million T cells were reported. A handful of DR-DQ haplotypes were handled as single units for association and clustering because linkage in the cohort was strong. Along with the approximately 600-subject first cohort, a separate validation cohort of 120 different subjects was used. Genome-wide SNP genotypes for about 65% of the 666 donors were used in a later genetic analysis, which treated that subset as a discovery cohort. In the later analysis, no new phenotypic data were used to find candidate immune exposures; instead, reliance was placed on TCR beta sequences and their occurrence across donors. All discovery cohort repertoires had been generated using a single sequencing platform. An early release that covered 640 HLA-typed donors contained about 300 gigabases of sequencing data and 80 million or so unique TCR sequences. The number of typed donors differed by locus: roughly 620-640 for A, B, C, DRB1 and DQB1; 522 for DQA1; approximately 600 for DPA1; and 400 to 480 for DPB1. The study profiled the T cell repertoires of 500 to 800 subjects by immunosequencing and related them to cytomegalovirus serostatus. In a later analysis, previously published TCR beta repertoires from several hundred donors were re-analyzed and high-resolution HLA genotyping was added so that TCR occurrence patterns could be studied. To decide whether each TCR beta V gene segment behaved as functional or pseudogenic, an earlier analysis of 587 of the donors relied on high-throughput TCR beta sequencing. The study combined high-throughput TCR immunosequencing, statistical association of individual TCRs with disease status, and machine learning to predict cytomegalovirus infection status. The aim of the study was to test whether cataloging public T cell receptors could identify signatures of past pathogen exposure. Alongside the repertoire data, information on donor age, sex, ethnicity and CMV serostatus was compiled. The genetic ancestry cluster associated with self-reported Caucasian donors included over 65% of the 350 to 500 genotyped donors. HLA typing included class I and class II loci at four-digit resolution. Among over 350 genotyped donors of the cohort, an average of about 240,000 unique TCR beta nucleotide sequences were sequenced per donor, 15% to 20% of them non-productive. What the research found in general, with its limitations: The sequencing pipeline was judged likely to have produced a cluster of highly shared sequence variants as a technical artifact. At a false discovery rate of 0.05, a later analysis linked 16,951 TCR beta sequences to specific HLA alleles. Correlated functional status among segregating V segments might be attributable to linkage disequilibrium, but an unknown experimental factor could not be ruled out. In a later analysis, HLA-associated TCR beta chains were found to be more clonally expanded and to have lower generation probabilities than equally common non-associated chains. Strong co-occurrence of HLA alleles, especially DR and DQ, made assigning TCR associations to individual alleles difficult. Some IMGT-functional V segments, including TRBV6-2 and TRBV6-3, could not be distinguished by the 87-base-pair reads and were therefore excluded. A total of fewer than 200 TCR beta chains were listed by the study as associated with cytomegalovirus. The only immune exposure information available for the cohort was CMV serostatus. Several of the top co-occurrence clusters appeared to be linked to parvovirus B19, influenza, CMV and Epstein-Barr virus, according to a later analysis. Because HLA typing was unavailable for some donors at each locus, only the typed subset was used in association tests. In this cohort, only TCR beta chains were sequenced, and detectable features were limited by the absence of alpha or paired-chain data. Most TCR sequences were seen in very few donors, while some public TCRs were found in many individuals. In a later analysis, TCR association rates were found to vary across HLA loci, with the most associated TCRs seen for DRB1 alleles and the fewest for HLA-C alleles. In a later genetic analysis, a missense DCLRE1C variant was associated with V-gene and J-gene trimming of TCR beta chains, and the association was replicated in an independent cohort. The authors suggested that the approach could potentially be extended to other disease states and immunological phenotypes. Presence/absence analyses assumed roughly uniform sequencing depth across donors, an assumption that may not hold. According to a later genetic analysis, donors in an Asian-associated ancestry cluster had fewer N-insertions in productive TCRs than the approximately 610-donor mean. Broadly in line with IMGT annotations, most TCR beta V segments showed up in productive rearrangements about 87% or about 30% of the time in an earlier analysis of under 700 of the donors. In vitro tests confirmed that a few of the cytomegalovirus-associated TCR beta chains recognize cytomegalovirus antigens. A further reported finding was that TCR beta sequences accurately predicted the HLA-A and HLA-B alleles for most subjects in the first cohort. Cytomegalovirus status was reported to be diagnosed by the classifier with high specificity and sensitivity in both the original and validation cohorts. The earlier analysis of fewer than 750 of the donors excluded over 15 rarely observed V segments, including chromosome 9 orphons, because counts were too low. According to a later analysis, most CMV-associated TCR beta chains appeared to be HLA-restricted, and the HLA associations seemed to be driven largely by CMV exposure.

The cohort consisted of 600 or so healthy bone marrow donors. At the time of sampling, all cohort members were nominally healthy, though unrecorded immune exposures were likely present. The donor tested CMV seronegative, placing the donor among the 350 or so seronegative members of the cohort. A peripheral blood sample was provided by each donor, and peripheral blood mononuclear cells were used for TCR beta sequencing. Genomic DNA was extracted from the blood cell samples with the Qiagen DNeasy Blood Extraction Kit. Receptor amplification or capture employed the immunoSEQ multiplex PCR assay. For the multiplex PCR, a mixture combining 60 forward primers for TCR Vbeta segments and 13 reverse primers for TCR Jbeta segments was used. The CDR3 region of rearranged TCR beta genes was amplified from genomic DNA with a multiplex PCR assay. On the Illumina HiSeq System, the amplified TCR beta libraries were sequenced as 87-base-pair reads. Per the source publication's procedure: A later analysis counted tens of millions of unique TCR beta chains across the 650 to 700 repertoires, and 9 million to 14 million of these chains were shared by at least two donors. Raw reads were error-corrected and collapsed into unique sequences with a nearest-neighbor algorithm that merged closely related sequences to remove PCR and sequencing errors. To assign V, D and J gene segments, CDR3 sequences were aligned to IMGT reference sequences. For a sequence to be retained, a match of at least six nucleotides to both a V gene segment and a J gene segment was required. Rearrangements were called productive when the CDR3 lacked stop codons and stayed in frame with V and J; all others were non-productive. Following IMGT convention, CDR3 was defined as the stretch from the second conserved V-encoded cysteine up to the conserved J-encoded phenylalanine. The earlier analysis of a few hundred of the donors excluded sequences that lacked an unambiguous match to a single V gene segment. An earlier analysis of approximately 590 of the donors called V segments functional above 56.7% productive rearrangements and segregating when the between-donor standard deviation exceeded 5%. A statistical classification framework was built for diagnosing cytomegalovirus status from the catalog of TCR beta chain sequences. In a later analysis, TCR nucleotide sequences were compared against IMGT/GENE-DB human TR gene sequences so that V and J genes could be assigned. A later analysis assigned CDR3 sequences and most-parsimonious VDJ recombination scenarios with the TCRdist pipeline. In a later analysis, each TCR beta chain was defined by its CDR3 amino acid sequence together with its V-gene family, and reads without a unique V-gene family were excluded. In a later analysis, fewer than 600 highly shared, low-generation-probability nucleotide sequences were removed to address suspected cross-contamination and a sequencing artifact. In a later analysis, a clonal expansion index was calculated for each public chain from normalized within-repertoire ranks of inferred template counts. Generation probabilities in a later analysis came from a VDJ recombination model fitted to out-of-frame rearrangements, and those results were checked against IGoR. In a later analysis, TCR-TCR, TCR-HLA and TCR-CMV co-occurrence was scored with hypergeometric tests, and a repertoire-size bias correction was applied to TCR pairs. In a later analysis, false discovery rates were estimated by permuting HLA or CMV assignments 20 times. In a later analysis, co-occurring TCRs were grouped using DBSCAN, and TCRdist sequence similarity was added for clustering within HLA-allele-positive subsets. Repertoires with fewer than 30,000 or more than 120,000 public chains, plus five repertoires with anomalous nucleotide sharing, were excluded from co-occurrence clustering. The table comes from immuneACCESS by way of TCRdb, which keeps in-frame sequences with V and J called. Part of the clones is missing from these tables; in studies checked, under half for an unresolved V gene and the rest for unknown reasons. The V and J calls and the clone size are those of that table, but D and trimming were determined from the DNA. Recorded for this sample are 130,000 or so clones; around 90% of them occurred a single time. The top ten clonotypes cover 0.51% of the sample.

This clone was picked up a small number of times. The target of this receptor is not known. Base qualities are not provided; no much larger clone lies one nucleotide away. The germline V gene sets CDR1 to MNHNS and CDR2 to SASEGT. At the junction V is shortened by 2 bases and J by 11 bases, with 15 bases in between. Including the terminal cysteine and phenylalanine, the CDR3 comprises 13 residues. Only the CDR3 DNA is retained, 39 bases long and in frame from the first base. The receptor chain draws on TRBV6-1 and TRBJ1-1, with TRBD1 tentatively as D gene (6 bases match). Sequencing used PBMCs. This receptor was obtained from a woman in her thirties or forties in good health and CMV-seronegative. The CDR3 reads CASSETGTGMAFF. The DNA sequence is given as TGTGCCAGCAGTGAAACTGGCACAGGGATGGCTTTCTTT.